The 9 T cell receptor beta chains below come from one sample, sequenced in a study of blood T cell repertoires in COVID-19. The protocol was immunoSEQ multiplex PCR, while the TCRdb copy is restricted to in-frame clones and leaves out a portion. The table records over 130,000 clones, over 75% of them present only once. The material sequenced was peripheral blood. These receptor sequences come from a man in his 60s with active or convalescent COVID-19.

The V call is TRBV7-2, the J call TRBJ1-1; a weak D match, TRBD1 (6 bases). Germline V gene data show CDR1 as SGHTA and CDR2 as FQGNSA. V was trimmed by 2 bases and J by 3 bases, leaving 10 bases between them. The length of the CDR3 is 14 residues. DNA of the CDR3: TGTGCCAGCAGCTTACAGGGGCGTGACACTGAAGCTTTCTTT. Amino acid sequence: CASSLQGRDTEAFF. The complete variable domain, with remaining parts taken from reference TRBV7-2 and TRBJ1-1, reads GAGVSQSPSNKVTEKGKDVELRCDPISGHTALYWYRQSLGQGLEFLIYFQGNSAPDKSGLPSDRFSAERTGGSVSTLTIQRTQQEDSAVYLCASSLQGRDTEAFFGQGTRLTVV.

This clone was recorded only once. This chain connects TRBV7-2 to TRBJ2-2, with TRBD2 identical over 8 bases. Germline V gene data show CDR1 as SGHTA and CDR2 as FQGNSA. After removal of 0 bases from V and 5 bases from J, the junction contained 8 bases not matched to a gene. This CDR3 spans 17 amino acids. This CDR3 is CASSLAPTGRVTGELFF. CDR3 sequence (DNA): TGTGCCAGCAGCTTAGCCCCGACCGGGAGGGTAACCGGGGAGCTGTTTTTT.

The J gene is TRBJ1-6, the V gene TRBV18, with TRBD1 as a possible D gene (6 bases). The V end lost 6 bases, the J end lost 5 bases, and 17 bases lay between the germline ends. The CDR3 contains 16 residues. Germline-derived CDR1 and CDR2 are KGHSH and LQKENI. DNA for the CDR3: TGTGCCAGCTCCCCTAACCGGGACACAAATAATTCACCCCTCCACTTT. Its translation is CASSPNRDTNNSPLHF.

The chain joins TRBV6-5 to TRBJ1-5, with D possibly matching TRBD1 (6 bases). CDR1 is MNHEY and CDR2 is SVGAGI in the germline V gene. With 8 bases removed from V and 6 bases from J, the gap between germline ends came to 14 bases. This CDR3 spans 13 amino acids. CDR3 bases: TGTGCCAGCCGATACAGGGAGGGTCAGCCCCAGCATTTT. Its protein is CASRYREGQPQHF.

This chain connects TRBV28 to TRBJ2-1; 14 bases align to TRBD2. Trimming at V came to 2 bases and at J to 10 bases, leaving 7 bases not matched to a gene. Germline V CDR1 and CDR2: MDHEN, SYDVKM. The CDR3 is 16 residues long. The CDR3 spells CASSLAGTSGSGEQFF. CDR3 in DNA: TGTGCCAGCAGTTTAGCCGGGACTAGCGGGAGTGGAGAGCAGTTCTTC.

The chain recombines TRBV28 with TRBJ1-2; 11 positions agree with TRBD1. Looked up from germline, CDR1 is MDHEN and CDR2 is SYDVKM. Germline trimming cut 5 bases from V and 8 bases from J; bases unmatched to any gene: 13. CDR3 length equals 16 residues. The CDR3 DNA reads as TGTGCCAGCAGTCAAGATTACGGACAGGGGGCGAAGGGCTACACCTTC. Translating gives CASSQDYGQGAKGYTF.

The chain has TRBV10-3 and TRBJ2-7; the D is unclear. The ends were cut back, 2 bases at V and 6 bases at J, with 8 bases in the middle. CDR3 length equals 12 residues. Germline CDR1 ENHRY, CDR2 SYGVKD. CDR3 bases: TGTGCCATCAGTGAGGGAGAAGGCGAGCAGTACTTC. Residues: CAISEGEGEQYF.

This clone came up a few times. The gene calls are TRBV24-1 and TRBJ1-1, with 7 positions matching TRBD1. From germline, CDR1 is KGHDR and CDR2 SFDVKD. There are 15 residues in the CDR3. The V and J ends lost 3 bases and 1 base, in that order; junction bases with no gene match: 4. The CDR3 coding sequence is TGTGCCACCAGTGATGCCGGGACAGAGAACACTGAAGCTTTCTTT. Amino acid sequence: CATSDAGTENTEAFF.

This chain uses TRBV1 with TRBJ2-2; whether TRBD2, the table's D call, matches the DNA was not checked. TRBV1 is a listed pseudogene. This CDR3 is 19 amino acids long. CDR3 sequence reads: CTSSQDGVEGRENTGELFF. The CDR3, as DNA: TGCACCAGCAGCCAAGATGGGGTCGAGGGGCGGGAGAACACCGGGGAGCTGTTTTTT.